These 25 T cell receptor beta chains came from one sample sequenced in a study of post-analysis software for immune sequencing data. The TCR beta cDNA libraries carried unique molecular identifiers. TCRdb analysed the PCR reads with MiXCR anew, one entry per CDR3 protein. The table lists about 460,000 distinct CDR3 sequences, around 40% of them singletons. Study-wide points: Patients used a handful of TRBV segments, including TRBV5-6, TRBV5-1 and TRBV20-1, more often than controls.

These receptors lack a known antigen. Sequenced: blood. These receptors were collected from a girl aged 5 to 17 with multiple sclerosis.

The genes are TRBV3-1 and TRBJ2-1, with 9 bases matching TRBD2. Germline CDR1 LGHDT, CDR2 YNNKEL (reference sequence). Trimming at V came to 7 bases and at J to 7 bases, leaving 17 bases not matched to a gene. This CDR3 comprises 17 residues. CDR3 sequence reads: CASTAQVAGGVLNEQFF. CDR3 DNA sequence: TGTGCCAGCACCGCACAGGTGGCGGGAGGGGTTTTGAATGAGCAGTTCTTC.

The chain links TRBV12-3 or TRBV12-4 to TRBJ2-4; perhaps TRBD2 as D (5 bases). Trimming stripped 5 bases from V and 13 bases from J, with 15 bases between. This CDR3 contains 12 residues. The CDR3 sequence is CASSPPFGEQYF. The CDR3 coding sequence is TGTGCCAGCAGTCCTCCGTTCGGGGAGCAGTACTTC.

This chain uses TRBV20-1 with TRBJ1-5, with D unclear. The CDR3 spans 15 residues. Germline assignment: CDR1 DFQATT and CDR2 SNEGSKA (reference sequence). V lost 4 bases and J 3 bases, leaving 16 bases between the germline ends. Written as DNA, the CDR3 is TGCAGTGCTACCACGGGGATCTCGCTCAATCAGCCCCAGCATTTT. Protein sequence: CSATTGISLNQPQHF.

V is TRBV4-1 and J is TRBJ1-4; D possibly corresponds to TRBD1 (5 bases). The CDR3 consists of 16 residues. Trimming cost V 1 base and J 2 bases, with 11 bases left between them. Germline assignment: CDR1 MGHRA and CDR2 YSYEKL. The CDR3 sequence is CASSQVGRGTNEKLFF. DNA of the CDR3: TGCGCCAGCAGCCAAGTAGGTCGGGGGACTAATGAAAAACTGTTTTTT.

The genes are TRBV6-1 and TRBJ2-5, with unresolved D. The length of the CDR3 is 10 residues. The germline gives CDR1 MNHNS, CDR2 SASEGT. The germline V and J ends were trimmed by 8 bases and 5 bases, with 6 bases remaining between them. The CDR3, as DNA: TGTGCCAGCGACGGGGAGACCCAGTACTTC. It yields the protein CASDGETQYF.

The table lists this clonotype with a few counts. V usage is TRBV7-9 and J usage is TRBJ2-5; 7 bases map to TRBD2. This CDR3 comprises 15 residues. Germline V gene sequence: CDR1 SEHNR, CDR2 FQNEAQ (reference sequence). V lost 4 bases, J lost 2 bases, and 7 bases stayed unmatched. The CDR3: CASSSIAGDQETQYF. CDR3 nucleotides: TGTGCCAGCAGCTCAATAGCGGGTGATCAAGAGACCCAGTACTTC.

The V gene is TRBV4-3, the J gene TRBJ2-5; possible D gene TRBD2, 5 bases. CDR1 is LGHNA and CDR2 is YSLEER in the germline V gene. The CDR3 consists of 15 residues. The V and J ends lost 4 bases and 4 bases respectively, with 16 bases between them. The CDR3 DNA is TGCGCCAGCAGCCGTGGCTTTAGCGAAGGAGAGACCCAGTACTTC. Its translation: CASSRGFSEGETQYF.

The V gene is TRBV6-5, the J gene TRBJ1-6; 8 nucleotides line up with TRBD1. V shed 5 bases, J shed 7 bases, and the junction held 4 bases outside the gene matches. The germline gives CDR1 MNHEY, CDR2 SVGAGI. This CDR3 has 14 amino acids. The CDR3 reads CASSDRGSNSPLHF. The DNA of the CDR3 is TGTGCCAGCAGTGACAGGGGATCCAATTCACCCCTCCACTTT.

The chain carries TRBV29-1 and TRBJ2-1; TRBD1 aligns across 7 bases. Germline V gives CDR1 SQVTM, CDR2 ANQGSEA. V was pared by 0 bases and J by 4 bases, with 6 bases of the junction left unmatched. The CDR3 spans 15 residues. CDR3 sequence: CSVEDGDRFYNEQFF. For the CDR3, the DNA is TGCAGCGTTGAAGATGGGGACAGATTTTACAATGAGCAGTTCTTC.

A few counts support this clonotype. Given a much more abundant clone one base away, this may be a read error. The chain has TRBV24-1 and TRBJ2-7, with TRBD1 as a possible D gene (5 bases). The germline gives CDR1 KGHDR, CDR2 SFDVKD. Trimming removed 9 bases at V and 7 bases at J, with 18 bases between. The CDR3 sequence is 13 residues long. CDR3 bases: TGTGCCACCGGTGGGGCAGGGATCGGGGAGCAGTACTTC. This codes for CATGGAGIGEQYF.

The chain joins TRBV5-1 to TRBJ1-1; perhaps TRBD1 as D (6 bases). Germline V gives CDR1 SGHRS, CDR2 YFSETQ. The ends were cut back, 0 bases at V and 2 bases at J, with 11 bases in the middle. The CDR3 spans 15 residues. The CDR3 coding sequence is TGCGCCAGCAGCTTGGGAACAGGGATTAACACTGAAGCTTTCTTT. It translates to CASSLGTGINTEAFF.

The chain employs TRBV10-3 and TRBJ2-7, with 7 bases that match TRBD1. Matching the DNA end better, TRBJ2-5 makes the J call doubtful. CDR1 and CDR2 (germline): ENHRY, SYGVKD. The CDR3 spans 12 residues. DNA of the CDR3: TGTGCCGCAACAGGGGACGGGGAGACCCAGTACTTC. Its translation: CAATGDGETQYF.

This clonotype was counted only a few times. V is TRBV28 and J is TRBJ1-2, with 8 bases identical to TRBD1. CDR3 size: 13 residues. Trimming took 5 bases from V and 7 from J; bases not matched to a gene: 6. CDR1 MDHEN and CDR2 SYDVKM come from the germline V gene. CDR3 in amino acids: CASSLGQAVGYTF. The CDR3 DNA reads TGTGCCAGCAGTCTGGGACAGGCTGTTGGCTACACCTTC.

This clonotype was seen only a few times. The chain recombines TRBV7-2 with TRBJ1-5; D might be TRBD1 (6 bases). Germline V gene sequence: CDR1 SGHTA, CDR2 FQGNSA. Trimming pared 1 base from V and 1 base from J, leaving 8 bases between. The CDR3 loop spans 15 amino acids. CDR3 in amino acids: CASSLDRASNQPQHF. DNA for the CDR3: TGTGCCAGCAGCTTAGACAGGGCCAGCAATCAGCCCCAGCATTTT.

This chain uses TRBV20-1 with TRBJ2-7, with 9 bases identical to TRBD2. Per germline, CDR1 DFQATT and CDR2 SNEGSKA (reference sequence). The CDR3 loop spans 16 amino acids. The V and J ends lost 0 bases and 3 bases, in that order; junction bases with no gene match: 9. The CDR3 here is CSARDFPGLASYEQYF. The DNA of the CDR3 is TGCAGTGCTAGAGATTTTCCGGGACTAGCTAGCTACGAGCAGTACTTC.

This rearrangement joins TRBV28 to TRBJ2-3; 14 bases match TRBD2. V gave up 6 bases and J gave up 6 bases; unmatched junction bases: 8. Germline loops: CDR1 MDHEN, CDR2 SYDVKM. The CDR3 spans 16 residues. The CDR3 DNA is TGTGCCAGCAGCCGCGGGACTAGCGGGAGCGCTGATACGCAGTATTTT. Translated, it gives CASSRGTSGSADTQYF.

This clonotype showed up just a few times. The chain employs TRBV4-1 and TRBJ2-5, with 9 bases that match TRBD1. V lost 5 bases and J lost 5; bases outside the gene matches: 6. Germline-derived CDR1 and CDR2 are MGHRA and YSYEKL. There are 14 residues in the CDR3. This CDR3 reads CASSDDRGAETQYF. CDR3 sequence (DNA): TGCGCCAGCAGCGACGACAGGGGGGCTGAGACCCAGTACTTC.

The J gene is TRBJ2-5, the V gene TRBV2; 7 nucleotides agree with TRBD2. Gene TRBJ2-7 matches the end of the DNA better, so the J call may be wrong. CDR3 length equals 16 residues. Germline V gene sequence: CDR1 SNHLY, CDR2 FYNNEI. The CDR3 DNA follows: TGTGCCAGCAGTGAAGGATCCGCGGGAGATCGCTACGAGCAGTACTTC. The encoded protein is CASSEGSAGDRYEQYF.

This sequence joins TRBV6-5 and TRBJ2-7; the match to TRBD2 covers 10 bases. Germline-derived CDR1 and CDR2 are MNHEY and SVGAGI. The CDR3 extends over 19 amino acids. The V and J ends lost 3 bases and 2 bases, in that order; junction bases with no gene match: 16. The CDR3 coding sequence is TGTGCCAGCAGTTATAAGGTGGTCCGGCTAGCGGGAGATCCCTACGAGCAGTACTTC. Encoded protein: CASSYKVVRLAGDPYEQYF.

Only a few counts were recorded for this clonotype. The V gene is TRBV5-1, the J gene TRBJ2-1; D unclear. The CDR3 contains 11 residues. Trimming took off 7 bases at V and 9 bases at J, with 11 bases between the two ends. Germline values: CDR1 SGHRS, CDR2 YFSETQ. The CDR3 sequence is CASGASGEQFF. In DNA form, the CDR3 reads TGCGCCAGCGGAGCCTCCGGTGAGCAGTTCTTC.

This clonotype was seen a handful of times. The chain combines TRBV6-5 with TRBJ2-2, with 8 bases lining up with TRBD2. Germline CDR1 and CDR2: MNHEY and SVGAGI. The CDR3 has 17 amino acids. The junction had 11 bases not matched to a gene; V was cut back by 4 bases and J by 4 bases. The CDR3 DNA follows: TGTGCCAGCAGTTTGATCCCAGGGCTAGCGGGCACCGGGGAGCTGTTTTTT. Protein sequence: CASSLIPGLAGTGELFF.

The chain joins TRBV5-6 to TRBJ1-1, with a tentative D call TRBD1 (5 bases). The V gene's germline CDR1 is SGHDT and CDR2 YYEEEE. The CDR3 is made up of 15 amino acids. Trimming left V 2 bases short and J 2 bases short, with 13 bases between. The CDR3 spells CASSFSARGNTEAFF. CDR3 bases: TGTGCCAGCAGCTTCTCGGCCCGGGGCAACACTGAAGCTTTCTTT. The full variable domain, completed using reference TRBV5-6 and TRBJ1-1, is DAGVTQSPTHLIKTRGQQVTLRCSPKSGHDTVSWYQQALGQGPQFIFQYYEEEERQRGNFPDRFSGHQFPNYSSELNVNALLLGDSALYLCASSFSARGNTEAFFGQGTRLTVV.

The J gene is TRBJ2-3, the V gene TRBV19; D gene uncertain. V was clipped by 4 bases and J by 3 bases, with 14 bases between them. Germline CDR1 LNHDA, CDR2 SQIVND (reference sequence). The CDR3 is 15 amino acids. CDR3 DNA: TGTGCCAGTAGTACCACAGTGTCTTCGACAGATACGCAGTATTTT. Its translation is CASSTTVSSTDTQYF. Combining the CDR3 with reference TRBV19 and TRBJ2-3 gives the whole variable domain DGGITQSPKYLFRKEGQNVTLSCEQNLNHDAMYWYRQDPGQGLRLIYYSQIVNDFQKGDIAEGYSVSREKKESFPLTVTSAQKNPTAFYLCASSTTVSSTDTQYFGPGTRLTVL.

The V gene is TRBV28, the J gene TRBJ2-7; 9 positions match TRBD1. V dropped 6 bases and J dropped 5; count of bases not matched to a gene: 8. CDR1 is MDHEN and CDR2 is SYDVKM in the germline V gene. The CDR3 totals 14 residues. CDR3 sequence reads: CASSTRDRVNEQYF. For the CDR3, the DNA is TGTGCCAGCAGCACCCGGGACAGGGTAAACGAGCAGTACTTC.

The chain combines TRBV5-1 with TRBJ2-1, with D perhaps matching TRBD1 (6 bases). The CDR3 runs to 16 residues. Trimming removed 4 bases at V and 8 bases at J, with 22 bases between. CDR1 SGHRS and CDR2 YFSETQ come from the germline V gene. The CDR3 region has the DNA TGCGCCAGCAGCCGACCCAGGGGTAGTTTGTCGGATGAGCAGTTCTTC. Translating gives CASSRPRGSLSDEQFF.